Each of the 23 T cell receptor beta chains below was sequenced from the same sample in a study of blood T cell repertoires in COVID-19 (TCRdb year 2020). The library was prepared using the immunoSEQ multiplex PCR assay. As stored in TCRdb, this immuneACCESS dataset retains in-frame rearrangements with V and J assigned. A fraction of the clones does not appear; measured against another copy, unresolved V genes explain less than half of the discrepancy, and the remainder lacks a known reason. The sample table holds about 320,000 clones, of which roughly 89% were seen once. About 5.2% of the sample is taken by the ten largest. Specimen: PBMCs or T cells enriched from blood (not recorded which). The receptors shown here come from a man aged 55-75 years who had recovered from COVID-19.

The chain links TRBV6-1 to TRBJ2-7; 7 bases line up with TRBD2. The CDR3 sequence is 16 residues long. Trimming cost V 0 bases and J 4 bases; bases outside gene matches: 9. Germline lookup yields CDR1 MNHNS and CDR2 SASEGT. DNA of the CDR3: TGTGCCAGCAGTGAAGCGTGGGCTAGCGGTAGTTACGAGCAGTACTTC. Amino acid sequence: CASSEAWASGSYEQYF.

DNA for the CDR3: TGTGCCAGCAGCTTGGCCACGGGTTTGGGCTACGAGCAGTACTTC. Translated: CASSLATGLGYEQYF. This chain links TRBV5-5 with TRBJ2-7; no definite D call. Germline V CDR1 and CDR2: SGHKS, YYEKEE (reference sequence). Trimming cost V 0 bases and J 3 bases, with 13 bases left between them. The CDR3 extends over 15 amino acids.

This chain joins TRBV19 and TRBJ2-2, with a weak D call TRBD1 (6 bases). Germline V gene sequence: CDR1 LNHDA, CDR2 SQIVND (reference sequence). With 1 base removed from V and 7 bases from J, the gap between germline ends came to 10 bases. The CDR3 spans 14 residues. CDR3 DNA sequence: TGTGCCAGTAGTATAGTGGGACACGGCGGGGAGCTGTTTTTT. It yields the protein CASSIVGHGGELFF.

This chain uses TRBV7-2 with TRBJ2-5, with D uncertain. The germline V gene has CDR1 SGHTA and CDR2 FQGNSA. The CDR3 sequence is 15 residues long. V was trimmed by 2 bases and J by 0 bases, leaving 10 bases between them. CDR3 bases: TGTGCCAGCAGCTTATTCCACAGTTACCAAGAGACCCAGTACTTC. Its translation is CASSLFHSYQETQYF.

This clone occurred a few times. The chain couples TRBV21-1 to TRBJ2-5; the table names TRBD1, a call not compared with the DNA. TRBV21-1 corresponds to a pseudogene. CDR3 length: 15 amino acids. CDR3 in DNA: TGTGCCAGCAGCAGCCACAGGGGCCACCAAGAGACCCAGTACTTC. Residues: CASSSHRGHQETQYF.

This chain connects TRBV6-5 to TRBJ2-7, with a possible D match to TRBD2 (6 bases). The V and J ends lost 4 bases and 2 bases respectively, with 12 bases between them. This CDR3 contains 14 residues. The germline CDR1 and CDR2 sequences are MNHEY and SVGAGI. CDR3 residues: CASSLRRGTYEQYF. The CDR3 region has the DNA TGTGCCAGCAGTTTAAGGAGGGGAACCTACGAGCAGTACTTC.

The chain carries TRBV6-2 or TRBV6-3 and TRBJ2-5; TRBD1 agrees at 7 bases. The CDR3 has 14 residues. Per germline, CDR1 MNHEY and CDR2 SVGEGT. Trimming took 6 bases from V and 2 from J; bases not matched to a gene: 6. CDR3: CASSPGGRQETQYF. The CDR3 DNA is TGTGCCAGCAGCCCAGGGGGACGACAAGAGACCCAGTACTTC.

CDR3 DNA: TGTGCCAGCAGTACCTCCTGGCTAGGGGGTTACGAGCAGTACTTC. Translated, it gives CASSTSWLGGYEQYF. J is TRBJ2-7 and V is TRBV27, with D possibly being TRBD1 (6 bases). The V gene's germline CDR1 is MNHEY and CDR2 SMNVEV (reference sequence). CDR3 length: 15 amino acids. V was pared by 5 bases and J by 4 bases, with 18 bases between.

The chain employs TRBV2 and TRBJ1-5; 7 bases are shared with TRBD1. The junction had 7 bases not matched to a gene; V was cut back by 6 bases and J by 2 bases. Germline loops: CDR1 SNHLY, CDR2 FYNNEI. The CDR3 runs 15 residues. CDR3 loop: CASRPTGFGNQPQHF. CDR3 coding DNA: TGTGCCAGCAGGCCGACAGGGTTTGGCAATCAGCCCCAGCATTTT.

The genes are TRBV11-3 and TRBJ2-7, with TRBD2 identical over 11 bases. Germline-derived CDR1 and CDR2 are SGHNT and YENEEA. The CDR3 has 15 amino acids. V gave up 4 bases and J gave up 0 bases; unmatched junction bases: 2. The CDR3, as DNA: TGTGCCAGCAGCTCGGGACTAGCGGACTCCTACGAGCAGTACTTC. It is translated as CASSSGLADSYEQYF.

The rearrangement uses TRBV11-2 and TRBJ2-7; a weak D match, TRBD1 (6 bases). The V gene lost 1 base and the J gene lost 3 bases, with 13 bases spanning the gap. CDR1 is SGHAT, CDR2 FQNNGV, per germline. The CDR3 spans 15 residues. This CDR3 reads CASSLVSGAHYEQYF. The CDR3 region has the DNA TGTGCCAGCAGCTTAGTTTCAGGGGCCCACTACGAGCAGTACTTC.

The CDR3 loop reads CAWTRRGRGEKLFF. The CDR3 DNA reads TGTGCCTGGACCCGCAGGGGGCGAGGGGAAAAACTGTTTTTT. V and J are TRBV30 and TRBJ1-4, with 8 nucleotides matching TRBD1. Germline V gene sequence: CDR1 GTSNPN, CDR2 SVGIG (reference sequence). CDR3 length: 14 residues. J gave up 8 bases and V 4 bases, and 9 bases lay outside the gene matches.

This clone has more than one count but fewer than ten. The chain is built from TRBV7-9 and TRBJ1-2; perhaps TRBD1 as D (6 bases). Germline V gene lookup returns CDR1 SEHNR and CDR2 FQNEAQ (reference sequence). The CDR3 runs 14 residues. Trimming pared 5 bases from V and 3 bases from J, leaving 13 bases between. CDR3 sequence: CASSPPRTDYGYTF. The CDR3 DNA follows: TGTGCCAGCAGCCCCCCCCGGACAGACTATGGCTACACCTTC.

The chain recombines TRBV9 with TRBJ1-1, with D possibly being TRBD1 (6 bases). The CDR3 runs to 13 residues. The ends were cut back, 2 bases at V and 4 bases at J, with 9 bases in the middle. Germline CDR1 is SGDLS and CDR2 is YYNGEE. The CDR3 reads CASSVTGTTEAFF. Here the CDR3 DNA reads TGTGCCAGCAGCGTCACAGGGACCACTGAAGCTTTCTTT.

V and J are TRBV5-1 and TRBJ2-5, with TRBD2 matching over 8 bases. Germline CDR1 is SGHRS and CDR2 is YFSETQ. This CDR3 comprises 14 residues. The trim removed 4 bases at V and 4 bases at J, leaving 6 bases unmatched. The CDR3 loop reads CASSTGSGRETQYF. The CDR3 DNA follows: TGCGCCAGCAGCACCGGGAGCGGGAGAGAGACCCAGTACTTC.

The J gene is TRBJ2-2, the V gene TRBV7-8, with 12 bases matching TRBD2. J gave up 4 bases and V 1 base, and 7 bases lay outside the gene matches. The CDR3 extends over 18 amino acids. Germline values: CDR1 SGHVS, CDR2 FQNEAQ. Written as DNA, the CDR3 is TGTGCCAGCAGCTTAGGACTAGCGGGAGAAGGGGGCACCGGGGAGCTGTTTTTT. This codes for CASSLGLAGEGGTGELFF. Together with reference TRBV7-8 and TRBJ2-2, the CDR3 gives the full variable domain: GAGVSQSPRYKVAKRGQDVALRCDPISGHVSLFWYQQALGQGPEFLTYFQNEAQLDKSGLPSDRFFAERPEGSVSTLKIQRTQQEDSAVYLCASSLGLAGEGGTGELFFGEGSRLTVL.

CDR3 nucleotide sequence: TGTGCCAGCTCACAACAGAGAGACAGGGCTAATGAAAAACTGTTTTTT. This translates into CASSQQRDRANEKLFF. The J gene is TRBJ1-4, the V gene TRBV18, with 7 bases lining up with TRBD1. Germline-derived CDR1 and CDR2 are KGHSH and LQKENI. The CDR3 totals 16 residues. V was pared by 4 bases and J by 3 bases, with 8 bases of the junction left unmatched.

The rearrangement links TRBV28 to TRBJ1-2; the D gene is possibly TRBD1 (6 bases). Germline CDR1 is MDHEN and CDR2 is SYDVKM. V was cut by 3 bases and J by 2 bases, with 16 bases left in between. The CDR3 sequence is 16 residues long. The DNA of the CDR3 is TGTGCCAGCAGTTTGCCCACGGGACACTTAAACTATGGCTACACCTTC. As protein: CASSLPTGHLNYGYTF.

The rearrangement uses TRBV29-1 and TRBJ1-4; D uncertain. CDR3 length: 15 residues. V was cut by 5 bases and J by 0 bases, with 13 bases left in between. The germline V gene has CDR1 SQVTM and CDR2 ANQGSEA. CDR3 bases: TGCAGCGTTCCTGGGTCGGGAACAACTAATGAAAAACTGTTTTTT. Its protein is CSVPGSGTTNEKLFF.

The chain combines TRBV7-9 with TRBJ1-2; 9 nucleotides line up with TRBD1. The trim removed 4 bases at V and 8 bases at J, leaving 5 bases unmatched. Germline CDR1 and CDR2: SEHNR and FQNEAQ (reference sequence). CDR3 length equals 13 residues. DNA of the CDR3: TGTGCCAGCAGCTCCCCCACAGGGGGCGGCTACACCTTC. This translates into CASSSPTGGGYTF.

The genes are TRBV10-1 and TRBJ1-4; 8 positions agree with TRBD1. The CDR3 extends over 14 amino acids. Looked up from germline, CDR1 is WNHNN and CDR2 is SYGVQD (reference sequence). V was pared by 5 bases and J by 7 bases, with 6 bases of the junction left unmatched. Written as DNA, the CDR3 is TGCGCCAGCAGTCAGGACAGGGAGGGTGAAAAACTGTTTTTT. Translated, it gives CASSQDREGEKLFF.

The chain's CDR3 is CASTEDRVQPQHF. The CDR3 DNA is TGTGCCAGTACCGAAGACAGGGTTCAGCCCCAGCATTTT. The J gene is TRBJ1-5, the V gene TRBV28; 7 bases line up with TRBD1. Germline lookup yields CDR1 MDHEN and CDR2 SYDVKM. The CDR3 length is 13 residues. Trimming removed 9 bases from V and 6 bases from J; junction bases left unmatched: 8. Variable domain in full (rest from reference TRBV28 and TRBJ1-5): DVKVTQSSRYLVKRTGEKVFLECVQDMDHENMFWYRQDPGLGLRLIYFSYDVKMKEKGDIPEGYSVSREKKERFSLILESASTNQTSMYLCASTEDRVQPQHFGDGTRLSIL.

The V call is TRBV4-1, the J call TRBJ2-7; 9 bases map to TRBD2. J gave up 2 bases and V 3 bases, and 8 bases lay outside the gene matches. Germline loops: CDR1 MGHRA, CDR2 YSYEKL. This CDR3 comprises 16 residues. The CDR3: CASSQVAVAGAYEQYF. CDR3 DNA: TGCGCCAGCAGCCAGGTCGCGGTAGCGGGGGCCTACGAGCAGTACTTC.